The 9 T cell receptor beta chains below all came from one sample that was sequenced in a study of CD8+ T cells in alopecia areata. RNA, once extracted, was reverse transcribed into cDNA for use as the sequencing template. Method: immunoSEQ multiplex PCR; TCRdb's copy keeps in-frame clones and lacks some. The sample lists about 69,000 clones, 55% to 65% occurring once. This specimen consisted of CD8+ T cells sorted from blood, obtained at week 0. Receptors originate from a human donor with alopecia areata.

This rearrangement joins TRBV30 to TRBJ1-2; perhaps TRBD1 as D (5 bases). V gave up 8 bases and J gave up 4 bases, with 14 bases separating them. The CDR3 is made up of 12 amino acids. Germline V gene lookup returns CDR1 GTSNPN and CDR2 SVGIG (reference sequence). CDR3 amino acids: CAHRGLSYGYTF. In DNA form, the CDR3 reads TGTGCCCATAGGGGCCTGAGCTATGGCTACACCTTC. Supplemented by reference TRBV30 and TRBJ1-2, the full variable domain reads SQTIHQWPATLVQPVGSPLSLECTVEGTSNPNLYWYRQAAGRGLQLLFYSVGIGQISSEVPQNLSASRPQDRQFILSSKKLLLSDSGFYLCAHRGLSYGYTFGSGTRLTVV.

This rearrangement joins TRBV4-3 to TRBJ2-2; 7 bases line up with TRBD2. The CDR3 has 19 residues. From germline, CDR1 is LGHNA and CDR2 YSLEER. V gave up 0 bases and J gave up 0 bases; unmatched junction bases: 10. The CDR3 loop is CASSQDHFVAGANTGELFF. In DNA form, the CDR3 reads TGCGCCAGCAGCCAAGATCATTTTGTTGCGGGAGCGAACACCGGGGAGCTGTTTTTT.

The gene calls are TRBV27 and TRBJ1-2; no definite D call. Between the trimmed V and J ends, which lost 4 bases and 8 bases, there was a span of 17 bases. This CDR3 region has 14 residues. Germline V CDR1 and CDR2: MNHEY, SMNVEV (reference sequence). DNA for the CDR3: TGTGCCAGCAGTTCCACGATATTAATGGGAGGCTACACCTTC. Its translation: CASSSTILMGGYTF.

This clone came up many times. The CDR3 sequence: CASSYSGTSDEQFF. In DNA form, the CDR3 reads TGTGCCAGCAGTTATTCCGGGACAAGCGATGAGCAGTTCTTC. This chain uses TRBV6-6 with TRBJ2-1; possibly TRBD1 for D (6 bases). Trimming left V 3 bases short and J 8 bases short, with 14 bases between. CDR3 length: 14 amino acids. CDR1 is MNHNY, CDR2 SVGAGI, per germline (reference sequence).

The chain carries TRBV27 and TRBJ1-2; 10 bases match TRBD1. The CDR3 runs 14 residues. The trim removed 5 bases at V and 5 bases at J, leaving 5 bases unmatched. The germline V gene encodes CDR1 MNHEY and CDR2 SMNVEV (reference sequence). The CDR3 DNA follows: TGTGCCAGCAGTCTGACAGGGGGCGATTATGGCTACACCTTC. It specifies CASSLTGGDYGYTF.

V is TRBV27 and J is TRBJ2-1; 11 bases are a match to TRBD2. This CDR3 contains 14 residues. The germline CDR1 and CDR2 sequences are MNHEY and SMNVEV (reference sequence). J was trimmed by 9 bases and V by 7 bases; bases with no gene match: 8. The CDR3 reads CASTISGGAGEQFF. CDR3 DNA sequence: TGTGCCAGCACCATTAGCGGGGGGGCCGGTGAGCAGTTCTTC.

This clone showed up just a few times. CDR3 protein: CATSRPPPTDQETQYF. In DNA form, the CDR3 reads TGTGCCACCAGCAGGCCTCCCCCTACAGACCAAGAGACCCAGTACTTC. The gene calls are TRBV15 and TRBJ2-5; D not resolved. Germline loops: CDR1 LNHNV, CDR2 YYDKDF (reference sequence). Trimming stripped 3 bases from V and 0 bases from J, with 14 bases between. The CDR3 is 16 residues long. The full variable domain, completed using reference TRBV15 and TRBJ2-5, is DAMVIQNPRYQVTQFGKPVTLSCSQTLNHNVMYWYQQKSSQAPKLLFHYYDKDFNNEADTPDNFQSRRPNTSFCFLDIRSPGLGDTAMYLCATSRPPPTDQETQYFGPGTRLLVL.

The CDR3 DNA sequence: TGTGCCGCGAGGAACTACAATGAGCAGTTCTTC. This codes for CAARNYNEQFF. This chain connects TRBV27 to TRBJ2-1, with D unresolved. The ends were cut back, 11 bases at V and 3 bases at J, with 8 bases in the middle. This CDR3 has 11 residues. Per the germline V gene, CDR1 is MNHEY and CDR2 is SMNVEV (reference sequence).

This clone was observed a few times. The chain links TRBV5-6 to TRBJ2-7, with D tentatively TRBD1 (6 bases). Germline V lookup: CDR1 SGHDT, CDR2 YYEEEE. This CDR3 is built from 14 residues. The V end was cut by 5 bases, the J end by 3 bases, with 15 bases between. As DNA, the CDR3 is TGTGCCAGCAGAGACCGGGACATTGTCTACGAGCAGTACTTC. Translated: CASRDRDIVYEQYF.